This entry lists 25 T cell receptor beta chains sequenced from one sample in a study of T cells in tuberculosis. Method: immunoSEQ multiplex PCR; TCRdb's copy keeps in-frame clones and lacks some. The sample lists about 25,000 clones; roughly 95% were seen once. Sample: PBMCs. These receptors originate from a donor under 30 with latent tuberculosis or without tuberculosis infection.

This chain joins TRBV19 and TRBJ2-7; 8 positions match TRBD1. Trimming cost V 4 bases and J 1 base; bases outside gene matches: 9. Germline V lookup: CDR1 LNHDA, CDR2 SQIVND (reference sequence). The CDR3 is 16 residues long. CDR3 nucleotides: TGTGCCAGTAGTAGAGGGACAGGAGCTAGATCCTACGAGCAGTACTTC. Amino acid sequence: CASSRGTGARSYEQYF.

CDR3 amino acids: CASSFVGPYSNQPQHF. CDR3 nucleotides: TGTGCCAGCAGCTTTGTGGGGCCCTATAGCAATCAGCCCCAGCATTTT. This chain connects TRBV7-2 to TRBJ1-5, with a tentative D call TRBD1 (5 bases). The CDR3 extends over 16 amino acids. The V and J ends lost 3 bases and 0 bases respectively, with 12 bases between them. Germline V gene sequence: CDR1 SGHTA, CDR2 FQGNSA.

The chain couples TRBV5-1 to TRBJ2-5; 9 bases are a match to TRBD2. Germline CDR1 reads SGHRS; CDR2 reads YFSETQ. Trimming cost V 4 bases and J 4 bases; bases outside gene matches: 5. This CDR3 spans 14 amino acids. CDR3 amino acids: CASSPRGGSETQYF. The DNA of the CDR3 is TGCGCCAGCAGCCCGCGGGGGGGCTCAGAGACCCAGTACTTC.

This rearrangement joins TRBV18 to TRBJ1-2; D may be TRBD1 (5 bases). This CDR3 spans 18 amino acids. Between the trimmed V and J ends, which lost 1 base and 3 bases, there was a span of 21 bases. Looked up from germline, CDR1 is KGHSH and CDR2 is LQKENI. In DNA, the CDR3 is TGTGCCAGCTCACCACAGAGCACGGGGCGGCGGGGGGACTATGGCTACACCTTC. Protein product: CASSPQSTGRRGDYGYTF.

The V gene is TRBV18, the J gene TRBJ2-6; D is undetermined. Trimming took off 6 bases at V and 6 bases at J, with 12 bases between the two ends. CDR3 size: 14 residues. The germline V gene encodes CDR1 KGHSH and CDR2 LQKENI. The CDR3 bases are TGTGCCAGCTCCCTTCAGGCCCAGGCCAACGTCCTGACTTTC. Its translation: CASSLQAQANVLTF.

This clone appeared once. CDR3 sequence reads: CASSFEGAEQYV. CDR3 nucleotide sequence: TGTGCCAGCAGTTTCGAGGGTGCCGAGCAGTACGTC. The V call is TRBV28, the J call TRBJ2-7; a weak D match, TRBD2 (5 bases). V dropped 3 bases and J dropped 6 bases, with 9 bases sitting between them. The CDR3 extends over 12 amino acids. In germline, CDR1 is MDHEN, CDR2 SYDVKM.

The chain carries TRBV6-5 and TRBJ2-1, with TRBD1 matching 8 bases. In germline, CDR1 is MNHEY, CDR2 SVGAGI. This CDR3 contains 16 residues. V gave up 2 bases and J gave up 0 bases; unmatched junction bases: 3. For the CDR3, the DNA is TGTGCCAGCAGTTACGGACAGGGTCGCTCCTACAATGAGCAGTTCTTC. Translation: CASSYGQGRSYNEQFF.

This sequence joins TRBV4-1 and TRBJ1-2, with TRBD1 matching over 9 bases. V trimming: 5 bases; J trimming: 1 base; junction bases outside the gene matches: 2. The CDR3 totals 14 residues. Germline V gene sequence: CDR1 MGHRA, CDR2 YSYEKL. CDR3 coding DNA: TGCGCCAGCAGCTGGACAGGGGATAACTATGGCTACACCTTC. This encodes CASSWTGDNYGYTF.

This sequence joins TRBV4-1 and TRBJ1-1; 7 bases agree with TRBD1. The CDR3 spans 18 residues. Germline assignment: CDR1 MGHRA and CDR2 YSYEKL. J lost 1 base, V lost 7 bases, and 18 bases had no gene match. The CDR3 sequence is CASTPPGGMGTQNTEAFF. The CDR3 DNA is TGCGCCAGCACCCCACCAGGGGGGATGGGAACCCAGAACACTGAAGCTTTCTTT.

This chain uses TRBV6-1 with TRBJ1-2, with a possible D match to TRBD1 (5 bases). Trimming took 6 bases from V and 8 from J, leaving 16 bases between them. The CDR3 totals 13 residues. Germline V lookup: CDR1 MNHNS, CDR2 SASEGT. CDR3 protein: CASSSTELEGYTF. In DNA, the CDR3 is TGTGCCAGCAGCTCGACAGAGCTGGAGGGCTACACCTTC.

On this clone: One end of the junction is discordant with germline, which a read error may explain. J is TRBJ2-3 and V is TRBV10-3; possible D gene TRBD2, 5 bases. The CDR3 is 13 amino acids. CDR1 is ENHRY, CDR2 SYGVKD, per germline. The CDR3 spells CAIGEEGTDTQYF. Here the CDR3 DNA reads TGTGCCATCGGTGAGGAGGGCACAGATACGCAGTATTTT.

V is TRBV19 and J is TRBJ1-2; 9 bases are a match to TRBD1. The CDR3 loop spans 17 amino acids. Unmatched junction bases numbered 9, after V lost 3 bases and J lost 1 base. Germline CDR1 is LNHDA and CDR2 is SQIVND (reference sequence). The CDR3 protein is CASSINRGQGVNYGYTF. CDR3 nucleotides: TGTGCCAGTAGTATTAACCGGGGACAGGGAGTTAACTATGGCTACACCTTC.

CDR3 in amino acids: CASSLADLGGRGETQYF. For the CDR3, the DNA is TGCGCCAGCAGCTTGGCCGATCTAGGGGGAAGGGGAGAGACCCAGTACTTC. The rearrangement links TRBV5-1 to TRBJ2-5; D is perhaps TRBD1 (6 bases). CDR3 length equals 17 residues. Germline loops: CDR1 SGHRS, CDR2 YFSETQ. The ends were cut back, 0 bases at V and 4 bases at J, with 19 bases in the middle.

Here the CDR3 DNA reads TGTGCCAGCAGCACGCTCCAGATCACAGATACGCAGTATTTT. Residues: CASSTLQITDTQYF. The V call is TRBV5-6, the J call TRBJ2-3, with D unclear. Trimming removed 4 bases at V and 2 bases at J, with 11 bases between. Germline V gene data show CDR1 as SGHDT and CDR2 as YYEEEE. This CDR3 has 14 residues.

The chain is built from TRBV4-1 and TRBJ2-2, with D perhaps matching TRBD2 (5 bases). Germline values: CDR1 MGHRA, CDR2 YSYEKL. V was pared by 4 bases and J by 8 bases, with 11 bases between. The CDR3 consists of 13 residues. DNA of the CDR3: TGCGCCAGCAGCCCAGACGGGGAGGGGGAGCTGTTTTTT. The encoded protein is CASSPDGEGELFF.

Only a few counts were recorded for this clone. The chain carries TRBV19 and TRBJ1-2; 9 bases line up with TRBD1. V lost 6 bases and J lost 4; bases outside the gene matches: 6. The germline gives CDR1 LNHDA, CDR2 SQIVND (reference sequence). The CDR3 runs 14 residues. This CDR3 is CASSPGQGRYGYTF. CDR3 sequence (DNA): TGTGCCAGTAGCCCTGGACAGGGGCGCTATGGCTACACCTTC.

The rearrangement joins TRBV2 to TRBJ1-5; 7 bases map to TRBD1. The CDR3 spans 14 residues. Germline-derived CDR1 and CDR2 are SNHLY and FYNNEI. Losses at the gene ends were 7 bases for V and 3 bases for J; bases not matched to a gene: 6. The CDR3 spells CASIGGTDNQPQHF. The CDR3 coding sequence is TGTGCCAGCATAGGGGGGACAGACAATCAGCCCCAGCATTTT.

This clone was observed a single time. The chain combines TRBV12-5 with TRBJ1-2; D possibly corresponds to TRBD1 (6 bases). The CDR3 is 13 residues long. The germline V gene encodes CDR1 LGHNT and CDR2 FRNRAP. Between the trimmed V and J ends, which lost 4 bases and 6 bases, there was a span of 12 bases. CDR3 coding DNA: TGTGCTAGTGGTTCTTCAGGGGATAATGGCTACACCTTC. This gives the protein CASGSSGDNGYTF.

V and J are TRBV4-1 and TRBJ1-2; no clear D. V lost 4 bases, J lost 3 bases, and 24 bases lay in between. This CDR3 has 18 amino acids. Looked up from germline, CDR1 is MGHRA and CDR2 is YSYEKL. CDR3 in DNA: TGCGCCAGCAGCCGCCTCGGGATCGCGCCCCGTTCGGACTATGGCTACACCTTC. Protein: CASSRLGIAPRSDYGYTF.

The chain employs TRBV29-1 and TRBJ1-6; 9 nucleotides match TRBD1. The CDR3 runs to 14 residues. J gave up 9 bases and V 6 bases, and 9 bases lay outside the gene matches. From germline, CDR1 is SQVTM and CDR2 ANQGSEA. The CDR3 bases are TGCAGCGTCCAAATGGGGACAGGGAGTTCACCCCTCCACTTT. Protein sequence: CSVQMGTGSSPLHF.

The CDR3 bases are TGTGCCAGCAGTATACGGACTAGCGGGGGGATTGAGCTGTTTTTT. This sequence encodes CASSIRTSGGIELFF. The chain is built from TRBV6-1 and TRBJ2-2; the match to TRBD2 covers 14 bases. Germline CDR1 reads MNHNS; CDR2 reads SASEGT. The CDR3 sequence is 15 residues long. Germline trimming cut 5 bases from V and 11 bases from J; bases unmatched to any gene: 7.

The chain carries TRBV30 and TRBJ2-3, with 10 bases identical to TRBD2. The CDR3 spans 17 residues. J gave up 0 bases and V 4 bases, and 10 bases lay outside the gene matches. The V gene's germline CDR1 is GTSNPN and CDR2 SVGIG (reference sequence). CDR3 in amino acids: CAWNLDIAGGSTDTQYF. The CDR3 region has the DNA TGTGCCTGGAATTTGGATATAGCGGGGGGTAGCACAGATACGCAGTATTTT.

V usage is TRBV7-2 and J usage is TRBJ2-2; TRBD1 is a possible D gene (5 bases). There are 14 residues in the CDR3. The V gene's germline CDR1 is SGHTA and CDR2 FQGNSA. Trimming shortened V by 3 bases and J by 6 bases, and 11 bases separated the two germline ends. CDR3 DNA: TGTGCCAGCAGCTTGTTTAAAGGGGCCGGGGAGCTGTTTTTT. Its protein product is CASSLFKGAGELFF. The complete variable domain, with remaining parts taken from reference TRBV7-2 and TRBJ2-2, reads GAGVSQSPSNKVTEKGKDVELRCDPISGHTALYWYRQSLGQGLEFLIYFQGNSAPDKSGLPSDRFSAERTGGSVSTLTIQRTQQEDSAVYLCASSLFKGAGELFFGEGSRLTVL.

CDR3 coding DNA: TGTGCCAGTACCAAAGGTGGGACAGGGTACTATGGCTACACCTTC. It encodes CASTKGGTGYYGYTF. The chain carries TRBV19 and TRBJ1-2, with TRBD1 matching 9 bases. Germline CDR1 and CDR2: LNHDA and SQIVND (reference sequence). The length of the CDR3 is 15 residues. Germline trimming cut 7 bases from V and 3 bases from J; bases unmatched to any gene: 9.

The CDR3 region is CASSVSQAGDRVPSGANVLTF. In DNA form, the CDR3 reads TGTGCCAGCAGCGTATCCCAAGCAGGGGACAGGGTACCCTCTGGGGCCAACGTCCTGACTTTC. The genes are TRBV9 and TRBJ2-6, with 9 nucleotides matching TRBD1. The CDR3 loop spans 21 amino acids. The germline gives CDR1 SGDLS, CDR2 YYNGEE. The V segment lost 1 base and the J segment 0 bases; nucleotides outside the gene matches: 14.